The entry that follows covers one T cell receptor (beta chain) sequence. Its target antigen remains unknown. No per-base quality is available; no much larger clone lies one base away. TCR CDR3 regions were amplified from genomic DNA by multiplex PCR using the deep immunoSEQ assay. Extracted genomic DNA from each cell subset was distributed evenly across all wells of several immunoSEQ 96-well plates, and each plate was treated as a replicate. For unsorted PBMC, approximately 290 ng of genomic DNA, equivalent to around 30,000 T cell genomes, went into each replicate PCR. Genomic DNA from unsorted PBMC was sequenced over ten immunoSEQ deep assay plates. Purified libraries were measured with a Qubit 3.0 fluorometer, size-checked on a Bioanalyzer 2100, and measured again with the KAPA Library Quantification kit. A separate single-read 150-cycle Illumina NextSeq 550 flow cell was used to sequence each immunoSEQ 96-well plate. In the original analysis: Because only junctional sequences without quality scores were contained in the immunoSEQ output, filtering matching that applied to full-length reads could not be performed. To assign V/J genes and CDR3, sequences were annotated against IMGT germline references using PyIR, a Python wrapper for IgBLAST v1.9. Reads with weak V/J assignments (E-value above 1e-6), missing CDR3, stop codons, out-of-frame junctions, or ambiguous translated residues were removed. A V3J clonotype was defined by an identical inferred V gene, J gene, and CDR3 amino acid sequence. To compute the percentage overlap between repertoires, the number of shared unique clonotypes was divided by the size of the smaller repertoire. Three approaches were used to assess repertoire richness: RTK rarefaction, the Chao1 estimator, and Recon v2.1 estimates of unobserved clonotypes. This is the immuneACCESS table as TCRdb keeps it, with only in-frame sequences that have V and J called. A part of the clones is gone; compared with another copy, unresolved V genes explain less than half, and the rest is unexplained. V and J calls and clone size are those listed in that table; D and trimming were worked out from the DNA. Here the sample has about 520,000 clones; roughly 80% occur a single time. The leading ten clones occupy about 12% of the sample.

The data are from a study of shared clonotypes between healthy human individuals (TCRdb year 2020). Concerning the study at large: A couple of women and a few men aged 18 to 49 years were included in the cohort. To estimate repertoire size and how much clonotype sharing occurs between individuals, the study deeply sequenced the blood TCR repertoires of about 5 healthy adults. To increase sequencing depth and limit assay-specific biases, TCR repertoire library preparation and sequencing were carried out by different laboratories using diverse techniques. Per donor, leukapheresis produced somewhere between about 0.8 and 9 billion PBMCs.

What the authors observed across the whole study: Sampling was limited to blood, and TCR repertoires in tissue likely differ from TCR repertoires in blood. Based on pairwise subsampling, the degree of clonotype sharing among donors was expected to be affected by sequencing depth. Because the study included only a small number of donors, the genetic and exposure-history diversity represented was limited.

V is shortened by 0 bases, J by 0 bases, and the region joining them spans 3 bases. CDR1 is given as MNHNS and CDR2 as SASEGT, both from the germline V gene. The CDR3, cysteine through phenylalanine, is 15 amino acids long. The retained sequence is limited to the CDR3, 45 bases, with the frame set at the first base. The donors were healthy, HIV-negative adults who had no recently reported acute infections or vaccinations. Every donor was a Caucasian adult living in Nashville, Tennessee, USA. For unsorted samples, some 90 million PBMCs were counted, and genomic DNA was extracted using the QIAamp DNA Blood Mini kit. Blood was collected by leukapheresis, and PBMCs were isolated by Ficoll-Histopaque density gradient centrifugation and then cryopreserved in liquid nitrogen vapor phase.

This sequence originates from a woman in her 40s in good health. Some clones in this sample may be carry-over from other donors' samples. The rearranged segments are TRBV6-1 and TRBJ2-6, with the D gene not confidently named. Source material: PBMCs. The sequenced DNA is TGTGCCAGCAGTGAAGCGGACTCTGGGGCCAACGTCCTGACTTTC. Translated, this is CASSEADSGANVLTF.